This T cell receptor (beta chain) was found in a study of T-cell reconstitution after alpha-beta-depleted transplantation in children. For TCRbeta, the library was prepared with unique molecular identifiers. TCRdb re-called the PCR reads with MiXCR, one entry per CDR3 protein. The table shows 640,000 or so distinct CDR3 sequences, with roughly 15% occurring only once. This clonotype was seen repeatedly, ten times or more. The sequencing here drew on PBMCs from the stem cell graft donor, taken from the stem cell graft. This sequence originates from a human donor who donated a stem cell graft to a child with acute myeloid leukemia.

This CDR3 reads CSASPGSLNQPQHF. The CDR3 nucleotides read TGCAGTGCTAGCCCCGGGAGCCTCAATCAGCCCCAGCATTTT. V gene TRBV20-1 combines with J gene TRBJ1-5; D remains ambiguous. Germline CDR1 is DFQATT and CDR2 is SNEGSKA (reference sequence). The CDR3 covers 14 residues. V lost 3 bases to trimming and J lost 3 bases, with 12 bases between them.